Below, 31 T cell receptor beta chains from the same sample are listed, as sequenced in a study of vaccination and CD4 T cells after COVID-19. Once obtained from cultured CD4+ T cells, the DNA was sequenced using the Oncomine TCR Beta short-read assay. TCRdb redid the calling of the PCR reads with MiXCR, one entry per CDR3 protein. The table lists approximately 23,000 distinct CDR3 sequences, approximately 38% of them singletons. Their target antigens are unknown. As for time point: late sampling 161 to 241 days after vaccination in a few convalescent patients. The sample's treatment: roughly 11-day PBMC culture with coronavirus spike peptide pools or control peptides (ViraFEST assay). The sequences come from CD4+ T cells from blood, cultured in vitro, collected about 7 months after SARS-CoV-2 vaccination. The source is a human donor who had recovered from COVID-19.

V is TRBV20-1 and J is TRBJ1-1, with D unclear. CDR1 DFQATT and CDR2 SNEGSKA come from the germline V gene (reference sequence). The CDR3 covers 10 residues. Trimming shortened V by 6 bases and J by 1 base, and 3 bases separated the two germline ends. CDR3 DNA sequence: TGCAGTGCAACGAACACTGAAGCTTTCTTT. This encodes CSATNTEAFF.

V usage is TRBV20-1 and J usage is TRBJ1-5; TRBD1 agrees at 7 bases. Per the germline V gene, CDR1 is DFQATT and CDR2 is SNEGSKA (reference sequence). The V gene end was trimmed by 1 base and the J gene end by 2 bases; junction bases not matched to a gene: 11. The CDR3 contains 17 residues. The CDR3 region is CSARGRDSVNCNQPQHF. In DNA form, the CDR3 reads TGCAGTGCTAGAGGTCGGGACAGCGTTAATTGCAATCAGCCCCAGCATTTT.

This sequence joins TRBV20-1 and TRBJ2-7, with D perhaps matching TRBD1 (6 bases). Looked up from germline, CDR1 is DFQATT and CDR2 is SNEGSKA (reference sequence). Between the trimmed V and J ends, which lost 1 base and 4 bases, there was a span of 11 bases. The CDR3 is 13 amino acids. In nucleotides, the CDR3 is TGCAGTGCTAGAGTAGCCAGGGGATACGAGCAGTACTTC. Amino acid sequence: CSARVARGYEQYF.

The table lists this clonotype with a few counts. The chain couples TRBV19 to TRBJ1-1; D gene uncertain. CDR1 is LNHDA and CDR2 is SQIVND in the germline V gene (reference sequence). This CDR3 has 12 residues. V lost 4 bases to trimming and J lost 5 bases, with 8 bases between them. CDR3 protein: CASSRTRTEAFF. DNA of the CDR3: TGTGCCAGTAGTAGAACGAGGACTGAAGCTTTCTTT. The entire variable domain, with the rest obtained from reference TRBV19 and TRBJ1-1, is as follows: DGGITQSPKYLFRKEGQNVTLSCEQNLNHDAMYWYRQDPGQGLRLIYYSQIVNDFQKGDIAEGYSVSREKKESFPLTVTSAQKNPTAFYLCASSRTRTEAFFGQGTRLTVV.

V gene TRBV7-9 combines with J gene TRBJ2-7; 7 positions agree with TRBD2. This CDR3 spans 14 amino acids. Germline CDR1 reads SEHNR; CDR2 reads FQNEAQ (reference sequence). V shed 5 bases and J 0 bases; nucleotides not matched to a gene: 4. The CDR3 is CASSPTGGSYEQYF. CDR3 in DNA: TGTGCCAGCAGCCCTACGGGGGGCTCCTACGAGCAGTACTTC.

This clonotype qualifies as hyperexpanded (1% or more). The rearrangement uses TRBV20-1 and TRBJ1-5, with D perhaps TRBD1 (6 bases). CDR3 length: 12 residues. Germline V gene lookup returns CDR1 DFQATT and CDR2 SNEGSKA (reference sequence). V was pared by 3 bases and J by 5 bases, with 8 bases between. CDR3 region: CSASTGYQPQHF. CDR3 nucleotide sequence: TGCAGTGCTAGCACAGGGTATCAGCCCCAGCATTTT.

This clonotype has a handful of counts. The chain recombines TRBV20-1 with TRBJ2-3, with D unclear. Germline values: CDR1 DFQATT, CDR2 SNEGSKA (reference sequence). The CDR3 totals 13 residues. CDR3 nucleotides: TGCGGATCCCAGTGGGGTCCCACAGATACGCAGTATTTT. Encoded protein: CGSQWGPTDTQYF.

The sample holds many counts of this clonotype. The chain uses TRBV15 and TRBJ1-1; D is unresolved. There are 13 residues in the CDR3. Per the germline V gene, CDR1 is LNHNV and CDR2 is YYDKDF (reference sequence). Trimming took off 3 bases at V and 3 bases at J, with 8 bases between the two ends. The DNA of the CDR3 is TGTGCCACCAGCAGCAGGACTCACACTGAAGCTTTCTTT. It encodes CATSSRTHTEAFF.

The table lists this clonotype with a few counts. This sequence joins TRBV7-9 and TRBJ2-2; 9 bases map to TRBD1. The CDR3 consists of 15 residues. Trimming took 6 bases from V and 3 from J; bases not matched to a gene: 5. Germline V lookup: CDR1 SEHNR, CDR2 FQNEAQ (reference sequence). The CDR3 sequence: CASRTGQGYTGELFF. The CDR3 DNA follows: TGTGCCAGCAGGACGGGACAGGGATACACCGGGGAGCTGTTTTTT.

The sample holds a few counts of this clonotype. The chain carries TRBV20-1 and TRBJ2-7, with TRBD2 matching 10 bases. Germline trimming cut 0 bases from V and 3 bases from J; bases unmatched to any gene: 5. CDR3 length: 15 amino acids. The germline gives CDR1 DFQATT, CDR2 SNEGSKA (reference sequence). CDR3 protein: CSARDHKRGGYEQYF. CDR3 nucleotide sequence: TGCAGTGCTAGAGATCATAAGCGGGGGGGCTACGAGCAGTACTTC.

The genes are TRBV7-2 and TRBJ2-1; TRBD1 might be the D (5 bases). This CDR3 comprises 13 residues. CDR1 SGHTA and CDR2 FQGNSA come from the germline V gene. V lost 2 bases and J 3 bases, leaving 5 bases between the germline ends. DNA for the CDR3: TGTGCCAGCAGCTTACAGGGCTACAATGAGCAGTTCTTC. As protein: CASSLQGYNEQFF.

The rearrangement joins TRBV20-1 to TRBJ2-3; D is perhaps TRBD1 or TRBD2 (5 bases each). V lost 6 bases to trimming and J lost 2 bases, with 21 bases between them. CDR3 size: 16 residues. From germline, CDR1 is DFQATT and CDR2 SNEGSKA (reference sequence). The CDR3: CSARRIRWGITDTQYF. The DNA of the CDR3 is TGCAGTGCCAGGAGGATTAGGTGGGGGATCACAGATACGCAGTATTTT.

The chain is built from TRBV7-9 and TRBJ2-3; D is possibly TRBD1 (5 bases). V was clipped by 7 bases and J by 4 bases, with 15 bases between them. The germline gives CDR1 SEHNR, CDR2 FQNEAQ (reference sequence). The CDR3 is 14 residues long. The CDR3 DNA reads as TGTGCCAGCACCTGGGCCCTGGGGCCAGATACGCAGTATTTT. It translates to CASTWALGPDTQYF. The whole variable domain, remainder taken from reference TRBV7-9 and TRBJ2-3, is DTGVSQNPRHKITKRGQNVTFRCDPISEHNRLYWYRQTLGQGPEFLTYFQNEAQLEKSRLLSDRFSAERPKGSFSTLEIQRTEQGDSAMYLCASTWALGPDTQYFGPGTRLTVL.

There are a few counts of this clonotype. This rearrangement joins TRBV5-4 to TRBJ2-6; a possible D gene is TRBD1 (5 bases). Germline CDR1 is SGHNT and CDR2 is YYREEE (reference sequence). The CDR3 totals 15 residues. Trimming left V 1 base short and J 2 bases short, with 7 bases between. The CDR3 region is CASSLPGTGANVLTF. CDR3 bases: TGTGCCAGCAGCTTGCCAGGGACTGGGGCCAACGTCCTGACTTTC.

The rearrangement joins TRBV7-6 to TRBJ2-2; unclear D gene. Germline assignment: CDR1 SGHVS and CDR2 FNYEAQ. This CDR3 spans 11 amino acids. Trimming stripped 5 bases from V and 7 bases from J, with 5 bases between. CDR3 sequence: CASSVGGELFF. In DNA form, the CDR3 reads TGTGCCAGCAGCGTTGGCGGGGAGCTGTTTTTT.

A few counts support this clonotype. The chain joins TRBV7-2 to TRBJ1-2; the match to TRBD1 covers 7 bases. V was pared by 1 base and J by 6 bases, with 8 bases of the junction left unmatched. CDR3 length equals 15 residues. Per the germline V gene, CDR1 is SGHTA and CDR2 is FQGNSA. The chain's CDR3 is CASSLGSLQGNGYTF. The CDR3 region has the DNA TGTGCCAGCAGCTTAGGATCGTTACAGGGGAATGGCTACACCTTC.

V gene TRBV20-1 combines with J gene TRBJ2-1; 10 bases align to TRBD2. CDR3 length: 16 residues. In germline, CDR1 is DFQATT, CDR2 SNEGSKA (reference sequence). With 5 bases clipped from V and 4 bases from J, the junction kept 11 bases outside the gene matches. In DNA, the CDR3 is TGCAGTGCTGGTCTAGCGGGGGTCACGGGGTACAATGAGCAGTTCTTC. Translated: CSAGLAGVTGYNEQFF.

Relative to its sample, this clonotype is medium-sized. The chain joins TRBV18 to TRBJ2-5, with D unclear. Germline CDR1 is KGHSH and CDR2 is LQKENI. The ends were cut back, 0 bases at V and 4 bases at J, with 3 bases in the middle. The CDR3 contains 12 residues. DNA of the CDR3: TGTGCCAGCTCACCACCGGGAGAGACCCAGTACTTC. It is translated as CASSPPGETQYF.

CDR3 DNA sequence: TGTGCCAGCAGCTTAAGGCCAGGGGACAACTATGGCTACACCTTC. Its translation is CASSLRPGDNYGYTF. J is TRBJ1-2 and V is TRBV7-3; the D gene is possibly TRBD1 (6 bases). The CDR3 runs to 15 residues. Germline lookup yields CDR1 SGHTA and CDR2 FQGTGA. V was clipped by 1 base and J by 2 bases, with 11 bases between them.

The chain combines TRBV7-3 with TRBJ2-6; D gene uncertain. The V end was cut by 3 bases, the J end by 3 bases, with 3 bases between. Germline V gives CDR1 SGHTA, CDR2 FQGTGA. The CDR3 is made up of 13 amino acids. The CDR3 here is CASSFLGANVLTF. The CDR3 nucleotides are TGTGCCAGCAGCTTCCTTGGGGCCAACGTCCTGACTTTC. Full variable domain (rest looked up from reference TRBV7-3 and TRBJ2-6): GAGVSQTPSNKVTEKGKYVELRCDPISGHTALYWYRQSLGQGPEFLIYFQGTGAADDSGLPNDRFFAVRPEGSVSTLKIQRTERGDSAVYLCASSFLGANVLTFGAGSRLTVL.

The chain recombines TRBV11-1 with TRBJ2-1; D gene unclear. The CDR3 contains 14 residues. The ends were cut back, 2 bases at V and 3 bases at J, with 8 bases in the middle. Germline values: CDR1 SGHAT, CDR2 FQDESV (reference sequence). Here the CDR3 DNA reads TGTGCCAGCAGCTTACAAGCTGACTACAATGAGCAGTTCTTC. Protein product: CASSLQADYNEQFF.

In this sample, this clonotype turned up a few times. The genes are TRBV6-5 and TRBJ2-4; 10 positions match TRBD1. The germline V gene encodes CDR1 MNHEY and CDR2 SVGAGI. The CDR3 consists of 17 residues. J lost 0 bases, V lost 4 bases, and 6 bases had no gene match. The CDR3 loop is CASSLTTGGLAKNIQYF. The CDR3 region has the DNA TGTGCCAGCAGTTTGACGACAGGGGGCTTAGCCAAAAACATTCAGTACTTC.

On this clonotype: Relative to the germline gene, one junction end is altered; a read error may explain this. The CDR3 region is CASSRGRYGQYF. The CDR3 nucleotides are TGTGCCAGCAGCAGGGGGCGATACGGGCAGTACTTC. The V and J genes are TRBV28 and TRBJ2-7, with 8 bases lining up with TRBD1. Germline CDR1 and CDR2: MDHEN and SYDVKM. The CDR3 is 12 residues long.

The chain combines TRBV7-3 with TRBJ1-1; D gene unclear. Germline lookup yields CDR1 SGHTA and CDR2 FQGTGA. This CDR3 has 14 amino acids. V was pared by 2 bases and J by 2 bases, with 9 bases between. The chain's CDR3 is CASSLAPVNTEAFF. The CDR3, as DNA: TGTGCCAGCAGCTTAGCCCCGGTAAACACTGAAGCTTTCTTT.

The CDR3 reads CATRQGGGTDTQYF. CDR3 sequence (DNA): TGTGCCACCCGACAGGGCGGGGGCACAGATACGCAGTATTTT. The rearrangement joins TRBV24-1 to TRBJ2-3; D perhaps matches TRBD1 (7 bases). V lost 9 bases to trimming and J lost 1 base, with 13 bases between them. This CDR3 contains 14 residues. CDR1 KGHDR and CDR2 SFDVKD come from the germline V gene.

This chain links TRBV11-3 with TRBJ2-7; either TRBD1 or TRBD2 may fit D (5 bases each). CDR1 is SGHNT and CDR2 is YENEEA in the germline V gene. CDR3 length: 12 amino acids. V was trimmed by 6 bases and J by 5 bases, leaving 11 bases between them. The CDR3 bases are TGTGCCAGCAGTGGGGGTCCCCACGAGCAGTACTTC. It translates to CASSGGPHEQYF.

This clonotype was observed a handful of times. V gene TRBV29-1 combines with J gene TRBJ1-2, with 12 bases aligning to TRBD1. From germline, CDR1 is SQVTM and CDR2 ANQGSEA. The J segment lost 2 bases and the V segment lost 5 bases, leaving 3 bases of the junction unmatched. The CDR3 is 14 residues long. This chain's CDR3 is CSVYGTGGNYGYTF. The DNA for the CDR3 is TGCAGCGTTTATGGGACAGGGGGCAACTATGGCTACACCTTC.

The chain joins TRBV11-3 to TRBJ2-1; 8 nucleotides match TRBD1. The V and J ends lost 1 base and 2 bases, in that order; junction bases with no gene match: 4. The CDR3 has 16 residues. Per germline, CDR1 SGHNT and CDR2 YENEEA. The CDR3 nucleotides are TGTGCCAGCAGCTTAGGTGGGGGACAGGCCTACAATGAGCAGTTCTTC. Its protein is CASSLGGGQAYNEQFF.

This clonotype occurred a few times. The chain uses TRBV21-1 and TRBJ1-2; TRBD1 is the table's D call, not checked against the DNA. TRBV21-1 is deemed a pseudogene. The CDR3 length is 15 residues. The CDR3 protein is CASSKVGGQNYGYTF. In nucleotides, the CDR3 is TGTGCCAGCAGCAAAGTAGGGGGACAGAACTATGGCTACACCTTC.

The chain has TRBV19 and TRBJ2-5; D uncertain. V was pared by 4 bases and J by 10 bases, with 13 bases between. CDR1 and CDR2 from the germline V gene are LNHDA and SQIVND (reference sequence). The CDR3 is made up of 12 amino acids. CDR3 amino acids: CASSSELAIQYF. CDR3 coding DNA: TGTGCCAGTAGTAGCGAACTTGCAATCCAGTACTTC.

This sequence joins TRBV20-1 and TRBJ2-1, with D perhaps being TRBD1 or TRBD2 (5 bases each). CDR3 size: 15 residues. Germline V CDR1 and CDR2: DFQATT, SNEGSKA (reference sequence). The V gene lost 3 bases and the J gene lost 3 bases, with 15 bases spanning the gap. CDR3 loop: CSASSSGPIYNEQFF. In DNA form, the CDR3 reads TGCAGTGCTAGTAGTTCGGGGCCCATCTACAATGAGCAGTTCTTC.